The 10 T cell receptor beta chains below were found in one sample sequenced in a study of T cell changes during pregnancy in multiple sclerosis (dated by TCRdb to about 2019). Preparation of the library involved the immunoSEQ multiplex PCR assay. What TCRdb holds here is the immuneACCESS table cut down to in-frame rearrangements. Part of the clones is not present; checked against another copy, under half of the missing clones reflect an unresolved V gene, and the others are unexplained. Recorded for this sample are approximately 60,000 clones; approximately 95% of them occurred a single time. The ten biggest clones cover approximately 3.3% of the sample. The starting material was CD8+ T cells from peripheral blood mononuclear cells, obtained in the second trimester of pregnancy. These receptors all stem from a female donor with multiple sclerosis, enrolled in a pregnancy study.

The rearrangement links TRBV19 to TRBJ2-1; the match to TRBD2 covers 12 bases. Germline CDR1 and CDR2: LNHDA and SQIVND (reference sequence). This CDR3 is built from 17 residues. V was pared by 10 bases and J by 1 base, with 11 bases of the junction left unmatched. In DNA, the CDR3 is TGTGCCACCTCCGGGACTAGCGGGTTGGCGTCCTACAATGAGCAGTTCTTC. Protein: CATSGTSGLASYNEQFF. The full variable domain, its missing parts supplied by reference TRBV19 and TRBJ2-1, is DGGITQSPKYLFRKEGQNVTLSCEQNLNHDAMYWYRQDPGQGLRLIYYSQIVNDFQKGDIAEGYSVSREKKESFPLTVTSAQKNPTAFYLCATSGTSGLASYNEQFFGPGTRLTVL.

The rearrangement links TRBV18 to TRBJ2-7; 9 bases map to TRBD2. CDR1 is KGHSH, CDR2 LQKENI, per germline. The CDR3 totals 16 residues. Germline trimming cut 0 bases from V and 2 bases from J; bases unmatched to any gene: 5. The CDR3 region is CASSPPSASGTYEQYF. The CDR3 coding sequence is TGTGCCAGCTCACCACCGTCGGCTAGCGGGACCTACGAGCAGTACTTC.

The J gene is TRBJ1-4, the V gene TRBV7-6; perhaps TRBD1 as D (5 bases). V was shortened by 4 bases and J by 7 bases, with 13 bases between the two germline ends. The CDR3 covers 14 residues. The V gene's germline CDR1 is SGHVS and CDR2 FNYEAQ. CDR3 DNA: TGTGCCAGCAGCTCAGGGTTGCGGGGTGAAAAACTGTTTTTT. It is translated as CASSSGLRGEKLFF.

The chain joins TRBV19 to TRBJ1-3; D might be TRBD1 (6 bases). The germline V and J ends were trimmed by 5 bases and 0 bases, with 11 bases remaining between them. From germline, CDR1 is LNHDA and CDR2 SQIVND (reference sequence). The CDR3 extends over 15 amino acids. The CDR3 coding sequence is TGTGCCAGTAGTTGGGGACAAATCTCTGGAAACACCATATATTTT. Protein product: CASSWGQISGNTIYF.

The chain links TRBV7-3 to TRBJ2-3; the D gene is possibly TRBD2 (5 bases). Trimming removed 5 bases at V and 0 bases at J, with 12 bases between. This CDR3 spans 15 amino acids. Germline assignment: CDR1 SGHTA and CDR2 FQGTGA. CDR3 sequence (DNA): TGTGCCAGCAGCCGGGGTTTAACTAGCACAGATACGCAGTATTTT. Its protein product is CASSRGLTSTDTQYF.

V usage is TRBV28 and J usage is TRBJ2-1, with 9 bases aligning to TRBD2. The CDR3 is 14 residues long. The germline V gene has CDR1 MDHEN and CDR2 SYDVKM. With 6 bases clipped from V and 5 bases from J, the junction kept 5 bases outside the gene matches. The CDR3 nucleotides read TGTGCCAGCAGGCCGGGCGGGAGGGACAATGAGCAGTTCTTC. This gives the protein CASRPGGRDNEQFF.

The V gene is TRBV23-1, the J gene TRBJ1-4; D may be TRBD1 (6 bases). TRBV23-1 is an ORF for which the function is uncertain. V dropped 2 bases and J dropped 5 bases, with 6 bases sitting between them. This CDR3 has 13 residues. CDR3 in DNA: TGCGCCAGCAGTCAAGGGGGCAATGAAAAACTGTTTTTT. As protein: CASSQGGNEKLFF.

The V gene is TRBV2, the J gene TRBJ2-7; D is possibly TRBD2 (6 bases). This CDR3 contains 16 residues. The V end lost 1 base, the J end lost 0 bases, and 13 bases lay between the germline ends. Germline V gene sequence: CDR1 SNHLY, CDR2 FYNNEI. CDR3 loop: CASSEVGTPSSYEQYF. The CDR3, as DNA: TGTGCCAGCAGTGAAGTAGGGACTCCGAGCTCCTACGAGCAGTACTTC.

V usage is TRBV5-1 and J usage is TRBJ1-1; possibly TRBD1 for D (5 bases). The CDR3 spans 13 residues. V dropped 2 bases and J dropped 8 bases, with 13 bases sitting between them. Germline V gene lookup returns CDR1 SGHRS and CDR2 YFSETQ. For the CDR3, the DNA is TGCGCCAGCAGCTTTCAGGGTGATTCAGAAGCTTTCTTT. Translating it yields CASSFQGDSEAFF.

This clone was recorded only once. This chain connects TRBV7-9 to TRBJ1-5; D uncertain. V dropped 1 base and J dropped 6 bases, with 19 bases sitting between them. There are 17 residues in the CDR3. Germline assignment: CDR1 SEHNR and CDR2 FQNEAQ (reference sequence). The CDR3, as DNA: TGTGCCAGCAGCTTAGTTCTCGGAGAGGGAGGTTCTCAGCCCCAGCATTTT. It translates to CASSLVLGEGGSQPQHF.